Listed here are 3 T cell receptor beta chains from one sample, sequenced in a study of shared clonotypes between healthy human individuals. Clones were read by immunoSEQ multiplex PCR, and TCRdb kept only the in-frame ones, dropping some. In the table there are a few million clones, 90% to 95% of which are singletons. The sample comprised naive CD4+ T cells sorted from blood. The subset denotes: CD45RA+ positively selected. These receptors came from a man between 18 and 29 years old in good health.

The V call is TRBV29-1, the J call TRBJ2-5, with 13 positions matching TRBD2. Per the germline V gene, CDR1 is SQVTM and CDR2 is ANQGSEA. This CDR3 is built from 18 residues. The trim removed 7 bases at V and 2 bases at J, leaving 16 bases unmatched. The CDR3 protein is CSAGTGHRLAGGQETQYF. Here the CDR3 DNA reads TGCAGCGCCGGGACAGGGCATAGACTAGCGGGGGGACAAGAGACCCAGTACTTC.

The chain uses TRBV5-1 and TRBJ2-1; 10 bases fit TRBD2. The germline gives CDR1 SGHRS, CDR2 YFSETQ. The V segment lost 2 bases and the J segment 10 bases; nucleotides outside the gene matches: 9. This CDR3 is 15 amino acids long. The CDR3 protein is CASSLGAGGPEEQFF. The CDR3 region has the DNA TGCGCCAGCAGCTTAGGAGCGGGGGGGCCGGAGGAGCAGTTCTTC.

The V and J genes are TRBV7-6 and TRBJ2-1; possible D gene TRBD2, 6 bases. Germline-derived CDR1 and CDR2 are SGHVS and FNYEAQ. The CDR3 length is 15 residues. V was pared by 4 bases and J by 2 bases, with 12 bases between. CDR3 protein: CASSSLAGPYNEQFF. In DNA form, the CDR3 reads TGTGCCAGCAGCTCCCTGGCGGGACCCTACAATGAGCAGTTCTTC.